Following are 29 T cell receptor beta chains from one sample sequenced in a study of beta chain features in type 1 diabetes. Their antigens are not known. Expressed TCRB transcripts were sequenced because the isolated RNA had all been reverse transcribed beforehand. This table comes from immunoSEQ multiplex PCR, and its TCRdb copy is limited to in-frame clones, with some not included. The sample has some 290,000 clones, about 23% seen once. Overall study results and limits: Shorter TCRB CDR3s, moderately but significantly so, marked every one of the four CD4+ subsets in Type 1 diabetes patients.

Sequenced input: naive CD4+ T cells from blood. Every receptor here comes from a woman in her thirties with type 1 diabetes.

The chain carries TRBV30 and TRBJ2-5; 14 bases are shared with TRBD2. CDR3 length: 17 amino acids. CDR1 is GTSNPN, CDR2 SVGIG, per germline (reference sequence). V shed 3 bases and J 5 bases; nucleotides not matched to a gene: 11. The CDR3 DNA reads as TGTGCCTGGAGCGGACTAGCGGGAGGTGGGGTGTGGGAGACCCAGTACTTC. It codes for CAWSGLAGGGVWETQYF.

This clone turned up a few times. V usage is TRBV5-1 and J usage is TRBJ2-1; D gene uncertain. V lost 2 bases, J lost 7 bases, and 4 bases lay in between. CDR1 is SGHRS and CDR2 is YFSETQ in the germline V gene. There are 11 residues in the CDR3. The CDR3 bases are TGCGCCAGCAGCTTCGTTAATGAGCAGTTCTTC. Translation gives CASSFVNEQFF.

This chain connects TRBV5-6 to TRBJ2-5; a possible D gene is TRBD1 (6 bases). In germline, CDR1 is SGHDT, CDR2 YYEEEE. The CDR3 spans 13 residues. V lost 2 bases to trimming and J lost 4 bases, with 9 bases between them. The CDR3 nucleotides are TGTGCCAGCAGCTTTACAGGGACAGAGACCCAGTACTTC. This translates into CASSFTGTETQYF.

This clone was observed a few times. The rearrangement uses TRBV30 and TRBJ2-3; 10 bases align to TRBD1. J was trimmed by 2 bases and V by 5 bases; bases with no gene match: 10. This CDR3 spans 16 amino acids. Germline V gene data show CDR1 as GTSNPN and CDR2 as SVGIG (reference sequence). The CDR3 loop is CAWRQTDRGYTDTQYF. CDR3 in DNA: TGTGCCTGGCGCCAGACGGACAGGGGGTACACAGATACGCAGTATTTT. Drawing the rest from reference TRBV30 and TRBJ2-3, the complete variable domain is SQTIHQWPATLVQPVGSPLSLECTVEGTSNPNLYWYRQAAGRGLQLLFYSVGIGQISSEVPQNLSASRPQDRQFILSSKKLLLSDSGFYLCAWRQTDRGYTDTQYFGPGTRLTVL.

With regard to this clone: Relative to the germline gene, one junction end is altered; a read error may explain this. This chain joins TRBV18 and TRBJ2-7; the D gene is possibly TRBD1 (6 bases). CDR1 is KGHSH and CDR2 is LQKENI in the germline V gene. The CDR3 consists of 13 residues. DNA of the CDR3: TGTGCCAGCTCGCCACAGGACAGCGCCGAGCAGTACTTC. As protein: CASSPQDSAEQYF. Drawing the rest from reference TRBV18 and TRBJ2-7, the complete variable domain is NAGVMQNPRHLVRRRGQEARLRCSPMKGHSHVYWYRQLPEEGLKFMVYLQKENIIDESGMPKERFSAEFPKEGPSILRIQQVVRGDSAAYFCASSPQDSAEQYFGPGTRLTVT.

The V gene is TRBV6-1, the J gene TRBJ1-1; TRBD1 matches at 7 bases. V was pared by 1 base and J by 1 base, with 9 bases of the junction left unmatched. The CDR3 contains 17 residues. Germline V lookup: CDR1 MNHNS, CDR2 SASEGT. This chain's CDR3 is CASSEDRSTGWNTEAFF. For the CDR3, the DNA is TGTGCCAGCAGTGAAGACCGCTCGACAGGGTGGAACACTGAAGCTTTCTTT.

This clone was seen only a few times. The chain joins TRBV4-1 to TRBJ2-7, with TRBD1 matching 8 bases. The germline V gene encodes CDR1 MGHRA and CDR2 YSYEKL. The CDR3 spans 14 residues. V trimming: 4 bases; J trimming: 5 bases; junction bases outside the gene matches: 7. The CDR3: CASSLDRVRHEQYF. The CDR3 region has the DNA TGCGCCAGCAGCCTGGACAGGGTGCGCCACGAGCAGTACTTC.

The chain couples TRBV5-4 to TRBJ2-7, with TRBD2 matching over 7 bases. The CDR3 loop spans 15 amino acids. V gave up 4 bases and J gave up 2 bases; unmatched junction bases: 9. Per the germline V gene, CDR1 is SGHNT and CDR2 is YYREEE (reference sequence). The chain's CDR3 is CASSPPGLLPYEQYF. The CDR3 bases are TGTGCCAGCAGCCCCCCGGGACTACTTCCCTACGAGCAGTACTTC.

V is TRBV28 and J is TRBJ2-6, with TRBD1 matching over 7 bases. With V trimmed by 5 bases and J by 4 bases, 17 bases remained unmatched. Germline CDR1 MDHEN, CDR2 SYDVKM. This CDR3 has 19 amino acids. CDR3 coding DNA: TGTGCCAGCAGTCCACTCGGGAAAGGGGGCCTAGGAGGGGCCAACGTCCTGACTTTC. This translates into CASSPLGKGGLGGANVLTF. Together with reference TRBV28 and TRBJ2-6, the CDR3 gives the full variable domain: DVKVTQSSRYLVKRTGEKVFLECVQDMDHENMFWYRQDPGLGLRLIYFSYDVKMKEKGDIPEGYSVSREKKERFSLILESASTNQTSMYLCASSPLGKGGLGGANVLTFGAGSRLTVL.

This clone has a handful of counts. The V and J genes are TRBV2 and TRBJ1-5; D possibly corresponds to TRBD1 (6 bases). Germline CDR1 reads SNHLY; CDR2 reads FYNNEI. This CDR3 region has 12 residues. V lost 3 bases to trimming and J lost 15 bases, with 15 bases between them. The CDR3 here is CASSDLTTGGHF. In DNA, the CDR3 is TGTGCCAGCAGTGACCTCACGACAGGAGGGCATTTT.

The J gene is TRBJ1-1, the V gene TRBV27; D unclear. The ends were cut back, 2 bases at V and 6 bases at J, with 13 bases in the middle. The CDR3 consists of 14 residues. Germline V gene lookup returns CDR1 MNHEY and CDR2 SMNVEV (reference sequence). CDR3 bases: TGTGCCAGCAGTTTAATGGCGGATGAATCTGAAGCTTTCTTT. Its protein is CASSLMADESEAFF.

The CDR3 loop reads CASSYSGRSAQFF. CDR3 bases: TGTGCCAGCAGTTACTCAGGAAGGAGTGCGCAGTTCTTC. The gene calls are TRBV6-5 and TRBJ2-1; D call uncertain. The CDR3 length is 13 residues. Germline CDR1 MNHEY, CDR2 SVGAGI. V dropped 0 bases and J dropped 12 bases, with 12 bases sitting between them.

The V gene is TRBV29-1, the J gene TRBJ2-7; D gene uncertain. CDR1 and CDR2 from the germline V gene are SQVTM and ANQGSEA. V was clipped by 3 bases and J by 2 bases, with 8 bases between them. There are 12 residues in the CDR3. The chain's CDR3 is CSVEVQTYEQYF. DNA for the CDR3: TGCAGCGTTGAGGTACAGACCTACGAGCAGTACTTC.

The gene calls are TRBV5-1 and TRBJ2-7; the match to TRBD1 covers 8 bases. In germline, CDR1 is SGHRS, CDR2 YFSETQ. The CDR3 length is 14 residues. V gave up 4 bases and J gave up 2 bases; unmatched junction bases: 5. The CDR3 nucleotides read TGCGCCAGCAGCCACCGACAGGGGCCCTACGAGCAGTACTTC. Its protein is CASSHRQGPYEQYF.

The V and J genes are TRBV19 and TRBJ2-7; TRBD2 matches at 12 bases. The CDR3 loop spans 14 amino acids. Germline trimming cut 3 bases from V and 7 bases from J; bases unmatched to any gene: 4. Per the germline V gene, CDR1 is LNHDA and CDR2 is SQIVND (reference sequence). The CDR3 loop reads CASSILAGGPEQYF. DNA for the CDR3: TGTGCCAGTAGTATCCTAGCGGGAGGGCCAGAGCAGTACTTC. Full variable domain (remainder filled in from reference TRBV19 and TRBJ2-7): DGGITQSPKYLFRKEGQNVTLSCEQNLNHDAMYWYRQDPGQGLRLIYYSQIVNDFQKGDIAEGYSVSREKKESFPLTVTSAQKNPTAFYLCASSILAGGPEQYFGPGTRLTVT.

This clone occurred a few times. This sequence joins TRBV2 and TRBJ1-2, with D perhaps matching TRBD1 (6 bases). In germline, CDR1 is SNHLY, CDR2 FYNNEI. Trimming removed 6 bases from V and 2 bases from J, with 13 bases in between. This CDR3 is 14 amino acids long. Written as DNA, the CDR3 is TGTGCCAGCAGGGAATGGGACATGAACTATGGCTACACCTTC. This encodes CASREWDMNYGYTF.

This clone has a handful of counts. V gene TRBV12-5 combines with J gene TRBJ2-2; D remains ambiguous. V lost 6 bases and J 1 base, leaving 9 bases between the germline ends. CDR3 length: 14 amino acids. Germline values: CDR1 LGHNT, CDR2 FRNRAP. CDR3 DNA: TGTGCTAGTGGGATTGAGGTGAACACCGGGGAGCTGTTTTTT. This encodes CASGIEVNTGELFF.

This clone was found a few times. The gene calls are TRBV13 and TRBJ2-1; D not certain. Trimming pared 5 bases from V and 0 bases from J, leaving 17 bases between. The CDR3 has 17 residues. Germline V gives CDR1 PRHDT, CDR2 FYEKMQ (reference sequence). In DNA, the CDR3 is TGTGCCAGCAGCGCAACGCGGAAACGTCTCTCCTACAATGAGCAGTTCTTC. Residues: CASSATRKRLSYNEQFF.

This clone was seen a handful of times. CDR3: CASSKLGLAGGLSEQFF. The DNA for the CDR3 is TGTGCCAGCAGTAAACTGGGACTAGCGGGAGGACTAAGTGAGCAGTTCTTC. The rearrangement uses TRBV2 and TRBJ2-1; TRBD2 matches at 15 bases. Per the germline V gene, CDR1 is SNHLY and CDR2 is FYNNEI. The CDR3 length is 17 residues. V shed 5 bases and J 9 bases; nucleotides not matched to a gene: 11.

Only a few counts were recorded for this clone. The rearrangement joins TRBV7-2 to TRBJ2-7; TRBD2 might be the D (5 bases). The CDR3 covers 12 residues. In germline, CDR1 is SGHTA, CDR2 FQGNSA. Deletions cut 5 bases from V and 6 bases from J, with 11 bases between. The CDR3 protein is CASSRNAGEQYF. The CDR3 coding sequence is TGTGCCAGCAGCCGGAACGCGGGCGAGCAGTACTTC.

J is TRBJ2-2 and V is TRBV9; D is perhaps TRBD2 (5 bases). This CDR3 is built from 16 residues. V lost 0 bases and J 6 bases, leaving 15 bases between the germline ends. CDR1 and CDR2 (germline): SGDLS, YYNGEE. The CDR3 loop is CASSVGRPSGPGELFF. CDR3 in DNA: TGTGCCAGCAGCGTAGGTAGACCCAGCGGACCCGGGGAGCTGTTTTTT.

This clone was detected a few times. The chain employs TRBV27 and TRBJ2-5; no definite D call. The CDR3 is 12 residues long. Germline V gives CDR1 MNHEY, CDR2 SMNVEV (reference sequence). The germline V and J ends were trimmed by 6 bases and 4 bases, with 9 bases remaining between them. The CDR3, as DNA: TGTGCCAGCAGATCAGCAGGAGAGACCCAGTACTTC. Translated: CASRSAGETQYF.

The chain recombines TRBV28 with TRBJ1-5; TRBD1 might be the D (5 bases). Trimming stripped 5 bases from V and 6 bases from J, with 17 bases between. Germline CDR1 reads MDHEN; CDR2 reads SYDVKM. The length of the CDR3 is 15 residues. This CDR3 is CASSPRWGLLQPQHF. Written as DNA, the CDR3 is TGTGCCAGCAGTCCCCGATGGGGACTCCTTCAGCCCCAGCATTTT.

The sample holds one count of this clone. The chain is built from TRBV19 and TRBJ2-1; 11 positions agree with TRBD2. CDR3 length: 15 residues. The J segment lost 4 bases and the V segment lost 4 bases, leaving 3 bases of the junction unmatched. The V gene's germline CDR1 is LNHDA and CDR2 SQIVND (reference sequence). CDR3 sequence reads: CASSTGLAEYNEQFF. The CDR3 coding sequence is TGTGCCAGTAGTACGGGACTAGCGGAATACAATGAGCAGTTCTTC.

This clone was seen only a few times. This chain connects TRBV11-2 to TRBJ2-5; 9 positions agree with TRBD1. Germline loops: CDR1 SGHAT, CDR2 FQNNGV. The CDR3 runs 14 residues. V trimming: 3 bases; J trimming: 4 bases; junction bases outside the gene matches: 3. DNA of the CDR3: TGTGCCAGCAGCTTGGGACAGGGAGGAGAGACCCAGTACTTC. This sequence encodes CASSLGQGGETQYF.

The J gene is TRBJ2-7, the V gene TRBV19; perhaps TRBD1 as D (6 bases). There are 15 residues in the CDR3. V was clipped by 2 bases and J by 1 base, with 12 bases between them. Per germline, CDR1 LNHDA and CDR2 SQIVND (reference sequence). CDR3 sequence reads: CASSISRTESYEQYF. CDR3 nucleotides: TGTGCCAGTAGTATATCTAGGACAGAGTCCTACGAGCAGTACTTC.

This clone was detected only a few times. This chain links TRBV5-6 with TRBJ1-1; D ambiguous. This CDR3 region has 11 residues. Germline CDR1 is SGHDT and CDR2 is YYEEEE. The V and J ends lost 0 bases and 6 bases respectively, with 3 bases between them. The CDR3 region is CASSLAAEAFF. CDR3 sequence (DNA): TGTGCCAGCAGCTTGGCAGCTGAAGCTTTCTTT.

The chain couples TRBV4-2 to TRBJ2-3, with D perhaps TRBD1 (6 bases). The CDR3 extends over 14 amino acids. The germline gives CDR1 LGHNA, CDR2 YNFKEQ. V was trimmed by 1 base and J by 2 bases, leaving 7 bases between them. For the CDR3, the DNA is TGTGCCAGCAGCCAAGGACAGGCCACAGATACGCAGTATTTT. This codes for CASSQGQATDTQYF.

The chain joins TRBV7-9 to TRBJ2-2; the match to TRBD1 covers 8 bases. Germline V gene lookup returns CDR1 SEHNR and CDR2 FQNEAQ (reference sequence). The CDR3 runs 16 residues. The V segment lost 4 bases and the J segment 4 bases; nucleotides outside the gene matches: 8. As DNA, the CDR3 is TGTGCCAGCAGCTCTCAGGGGGCGCTTGGCACCGGGGAGCTGTTTTTT. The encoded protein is CASSSQGALGTGELFF.